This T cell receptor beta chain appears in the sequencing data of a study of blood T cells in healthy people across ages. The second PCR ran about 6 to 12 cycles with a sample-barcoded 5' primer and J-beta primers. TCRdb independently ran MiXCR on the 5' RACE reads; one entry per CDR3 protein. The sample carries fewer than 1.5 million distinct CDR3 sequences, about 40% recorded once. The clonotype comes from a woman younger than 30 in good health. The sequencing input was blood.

CDR3: CSVGVQGPGEKLFF. In DNA form, the CDR3 reads TGCAGCGTTGGTGTACAGGGGCCCGGTGAAAAACTGTTTTTT. The genes are TRBV29-1 and TRBJ1-4, with TRBD1 matching 7 bases. J was trimmed by 7 bases and V by 4 bases; bases with no gene match: 9. This CDR3 contains 14 residues. The V gene's germline CDR1 is SQVTM and CDR2 ANQGSEA. The entire variable domain, with the rest obtained from reference TRBV29-1 and TRBJ1-4, is as follows: SAVISQKPSRDICQRGTSLTIQCQVDSQVTMMFWYRQQPGQSLTLIATANQGSEATYESGFVIDKFPISRPNLTFSTLTVSNMSPEDSSIYLCSVGVQGPGEKLFFGSGTQLSVL.